This T cell receptor (beta chain) was documented in a study of T cell responses to AZD1222 COVID-19 vaccine (dated by TCRdb to about 2021). With respect to the entire study: AZD1222 recipients with second doses at about 4 weeks or about 12 weeks were pooled, because spike-specific TCR depth and breadth did not differ between schedules. Trial participants were enrolled by age into 18-55, 56-69 and 70-plus year subgroups, with approximately 150, 28 and 58 TCR-sequenced participants respectively. A total of over 230 trial participants underwent TCR sequencing, of whom 200 to 220 had received two doses of AZD1222 and 26 had received two doses of the MenACWY control vaccine. On the study overall, not on this receptor specifically: The 56-69-year group was small, and its depth increase did not reach significance, likely because of low power. Most participants were white British and females outnumbered males, and the authors suggested that clonal diversity may have been underestimated. After two AZD1222 doses, both the breadth and the depth of spike-specific TCRs were significantly higher than at day 0 and than in MenACWY recipients. Conclusions about previously exposed vaccinees are limited, since just 6 or 7 AZD1222 recipients were seropositive for SARS-CoV-2 at baseline. The whole spike protein was spanned by vaccine-associated CD4 TCRs, and dominant responses were seen in regions 160-218 and 743-854. No day 14 peak-response samples were available, so repertoires were characterized only after the peak T cell response. Reportedly, close to half of the unique spike-specific TCRs recognized epitopes lying outside the regions that are mutated in the B.1.351 and B.1.1.7 variants.

Worth noting for this clone: Its antigen remains undetermined. Base qualities are not at hand, and no much larger clone is one base apart.

CDR1 and CDR2 were assigned from the germline V gene as ENHRY and SYGVKD. Inclusive of the bounding cysteine and phenylalanine, the CDR3 is 15 residues long. Of all the DNA, just the CDR3 is kept, 45 bases in frame from base 1. Germline trimming amounts to 4 bases on V and 2 bases on J, with 5 as the count of junction bases outside the gene matches. The time point tag for this specimen amounts to: baseline before first vaccination. The vaccinee samples were drawn from two UK trials, COV001 and COV002, one of which was a single-blind randomized controlled phase 2/3 trial testing AZD1222 (ChAdOx1 nCoV-19) in healthy adults. Trial participant PBMC samples were collected at day 0 and day 28 after the second dose for TCRbeta chain sequencing. The CDR3 regions of human TCRbeta chains were analyzed by immunosequencing. The authors' pipeline ran thus. TCRs in the repertoires were compared against a reference library of SARS-CoV-2-specific TCRs that had been generated with the MIRA antigen-specificity platform. Breadth meant the fraction of unique TCRs that were SARS-CoV-2-associated, whereas depth meant the fraction of total T cells that were SARS-CoV-2-associated. Using the MIRA data, each spike-specific TCR was mapped to the spike region that the TCR reacts to and placed in a CD4 or CD8 class. Log10-transformed breadth and depth values were compared by one-way ANOVA with Sidak's multiple comparisons tests. TCRdb re-hosts the immuneACCESS table, in-frame sequences only. Its copies lack some clones; in the studies checked, an unresolved V gene accounts for under half of them, and the cause for the rest is not known. Clonal size and the V and J genes are those of that table, whereas D and trimming came from the DNA. The sample table contains some 140,000 clones; only one count was recorded for 93% of them. The top ten hold roughly 0.91% of the sample.

The sequence was collected from an adult in good health. The material sequenced was peripheral blood, taken on day 0 of AZD1222 vaccination. The sequence is built from TRBV10-3 and TRBJ2-3; the central 8 bases match TRBD2. The CDR3 reads as follows: CAISVAGGVTDTQYF. The nucleotides read TGTGCCATCAGTGTTGCGGGGGGAGTCACAGATACGCAGTATTTT.